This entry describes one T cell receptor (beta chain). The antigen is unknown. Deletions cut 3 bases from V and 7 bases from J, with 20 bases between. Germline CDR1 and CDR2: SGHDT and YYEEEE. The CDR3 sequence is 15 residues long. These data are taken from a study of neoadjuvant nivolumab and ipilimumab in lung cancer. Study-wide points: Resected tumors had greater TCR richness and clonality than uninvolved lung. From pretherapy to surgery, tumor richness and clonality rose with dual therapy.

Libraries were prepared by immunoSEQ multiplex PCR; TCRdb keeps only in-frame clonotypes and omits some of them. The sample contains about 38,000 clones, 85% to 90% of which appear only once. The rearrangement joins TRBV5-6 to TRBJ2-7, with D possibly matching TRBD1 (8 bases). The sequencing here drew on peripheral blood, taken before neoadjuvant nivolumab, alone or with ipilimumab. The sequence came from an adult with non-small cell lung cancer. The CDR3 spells CASSSRGTGQLEQYF. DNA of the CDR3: TGTGCCAGCAGCTCGCGGGGGACAGGTCAGTTGGAGCAGTACTTC.